Below are 26 T cell receptor beta chains sequenced from a single sample in a study of blood T cell repertoires in COVID-19. Clones were sequenced by immunoSEQ multiplex PCR, and TCRdb holds only the in-frame ones, with some missing. Among tens of thousands of clones listed, 81% were seen once. Sequenced: peripheral blood. The receptors come from a woman in her 70s with acute or convalescent COVID-19.

The chain uses TRBV19 and TRBJ1-2; D is possibly TRBD1 (6 bases). The CDR3 covers 14 residues. In germline, CDR1 is LNHDA, CDR2 SQIVND (reference sequence). The V and J ends lost 3 bases and 7 bases respectively, with 15 bases between them. The chain's CDR3 is CASSIAGGVSGYTF. The CDR3 nucleotides read TGTGCCAGTAGTATTGCGGGGGGCGTAAGTGGCTACACCTTC.

DNA for the CDR3: TGTGCCAGCAGTTCTACGTACGGCTACACCTTC. It yields the protein CASSSTYGYTF. The rearrangement joins TRBV28 to TRBJ1-2; unclear D gene. Trimming cost V 4 bases and J 8 bases, with 8 bases left between them. The germline gives CDR1 MDHEN, CDR2 SYDVKM. This CDR3 contains 11 residues.

The chain combines TRBV9 with TRBJ1-6, with no clear D. Germline V gene sequence: CDR1 SGDLS, CDR2 YYNGEE. The CDR3 contains 13 residues. Deletions cut 0 bases from V and 10 bases from J, with 8 bases between. Here the CDR3 DNA reads TGTGCCAGCAGCGTAGCTACGGGGTCACCCCTCCACTTT. Encoded protein: CASSVATGSPLHF. Looking up the rest from reference TRBV9 and TRBJ1-6 gives the full variable domain: DSGVTQTPKHLITATGQRVTLRCSPRSGDLSVYWYQQSLDQGLQFLIQYYNGEERAKGNILERFSAQQFPDLHSELNLSSLELGDSALYFCASSVATGSPLHFGNGTRLTVT.

The chain uses TRBV29-1 and TRBJ1-1; D is perhaps TRBD1 (6 bases). Trimming took off 6 bases at V and 1 base at J, with 9 bases between the two ends. Germline-derived CDR1 and CDR2 are SQVTM and ANQGSEA. This CDR3 contains 12 residues. The CDR3 bases are TGCAGCGTCGACAGGTCGAACACTGAAGCTTTCTTT. Translation gives CSVDRSNTEAFF.

The chain has TRBV19 and TRBJ1-2; 7 positions agree with TRBD1. Trimming at V came to 3 bases and at J to 4 bases, leaving 8 bases not matched to a gene. Germline values: CDR1 LNHDA, CDR2 SQIVND (reference sequence). The CDR3 covers 15 residues. This chain's CDR3 is CASSMASTGRYGYTF. The DNA of the CDR3 is TGTGCCAGTAGTATGGCATCGACAGGGCGCTATGGCTACACCTTC.

V is TRBV10-3 and J is TRBJ2-3; 16 bases line up with TRBD2. This CDR3 contains 15 residues. From germline, CDR1 is ENHRY and CDR2 SYGVKD. With 8 bases clipped from V and 4 bases from J, the junction kept 3 bases outside the gene matches. The CDR3 protein is CAIRGTSGRADTQYF. The CDR3, as DNA: TGTGCCATCCGAGGGACTAGCGGGAGGGCAGATACGCAGTATTTT.

V usage is TRBV19 and J usage is TRBJ1-3; D is ambiguous. The V and J ends lost 6 bases and 7 bases respectively, with 13 bases between them. CDR3 length: 13 amino acids. The germline V gene has CDR1 LNHDA and CDR2 SQIVND (reference sequence). The CDR3 protein is CASRGANGNTIYF. As DNA, the CDR3 is TGTGCCAGTAGGGGTGCAAACGGGAACACCATATATTTT.

This clone was seen a few times. The chain recombines TRBV13 with TRBJ1-2; TRBD1 might be the D (5 bases). Trimming pared 4 bases from V and 8 bases from J, leaving 23 bases between. The CDR3 is 16 residues long. In germline, CDR1 is PRHDT, CDR2 FYEKMQ (reference sequence). CDR3 nucleotide sequence: TGTGCCAGCAGCTCCCCCATTATGTCAGGGATGGTAGGCTACACCTTC. Amino acid sequence: CASSSPIMSGMVGYTF.

CDR3 region: CASSLRLSSGRETQYF. As DNA, the CDR3 is TGTGCCAGCAGCTTGCGGTTGTCTAGCGGGAGGGAGACCCAGTACTTC. V usage is TRBV5-6 and J usage is TRBJ2-5; 11 positions match TRBD2. CDR1 and CDR2 from the germline V gene are SGHDT and YYEEEE. The CDR3 sequence is 16 residues long. V dropped 1 base and J dropped 5; count of bases not matched to a gene: 7.

CDR3 in DNA: TGCGCCAGCAGCTTCGAGAGGTATGGGAGCCAAGAGACCCAGTACTTC. Its protein is CASSFERYGSQETQYF. This chain joins TRBV5-1 and TRBJ2-5; weak D call: TRBD2 (5 bases). Germline V gene data show CDR1 as SGHRS and CDR2 as YFSETQ. Deletions cut 2 bases from V and 1 base from J, with 15 bases between. The CDR3 length is 16 residues. Together with reference TRBV5-1 and TRBJ2-5, the CDR3 gives the full variable domain: KAGVTQTPRYLIKTRGQQVTLSCSPISGHRSVSWYQQTPGQGLQFLFEYFSETQRNKGNFPGRFSGRQFSNSRSEMNVSTLELGDSALYLCASSFERYGSQETQYFGPGTRLLVL.

As regards this clone: This clone may be a read error of a much larger clone one base away. This chain joins TRBV2 and TRBJ2-5; D is uncertain. CDR1 SNHLY and CDR2 FYNNEI come from the germline V gene. The CDR3 runs 13 residues. Here the CDR3 reads CASSFGVEETRYF. The CDR3 DNA sequence: TGTGCCAGCAGTTTTGGAGTTGAGGAGACCCGGTACTTC.

The chain links TRBV28 to TRBJ1-5; no reliable D call. This CDR3 spans 16 amino acids. Trimming pared 4 bases from V and 0 bases from J, leaving 13 bases between. Germline CDR1 and CDR2: MDHEN and SYDVKM. The CDR3 protein is CASSSTPNYSNQPQHF. The CDR3 DNA follows: TGTGCCAGCAGTTCCACTCCTAATTATAGCAATCAGCCCCAGCATTTT.

The CDR3 DNA reads as TGTGCCAGCTTTCTAAGGGGGACATCCAGTGCCATTCAGTACTTC. This codes for CASFLRGTSSAIQYF. The V call is TRBV5-6, the J call TRBJ2-4; tentatively, D is TRBD1 (6 bases). Germline loops: CDR1 SGHDT, CDR2 YYEEEE. Trimming left V 7 bases short and J 9 bases short, with 23 bases between. This CDR3 has 15 amino acids.

The V and J genes are TRBV4-2 and TRBJ2-1; D not certain. The V end was cut by 2 bases, the J end by 6 bases, with 14 bases between. The germline gives CDR1 LGHNA, CDR2 YNFKEQ. This CDR3 region has 15 residues. CDR3 amino acids: CASSQISALGNEQFF. The CDR3 DNA sequence: TGTGCCAGCAGCCAAATTAGTGCCCTAGGCAATGAGCAGTTCTTC.

The chain couples TRBV18 to TRBJ1-2; 8 nucleotides align to TRBD1. There are 18 residues in the CDR3. The V and J ends lost 2 bases and 0 bases, in that order; junction bases with no gene match: 11. In germline, CDR1 is KGHSH, CDR2 LQKENI. The CDR3: CASSPYLVQGASNYGYTF. Here the CDR3 DNA reads TGTGCCAGCTCACCATACTTGGTTCAGGGGGCTTCTAACTATGGCTACACCTTC.

The chain links TRBV7-2 to TRBJ1-6, with D unclear. In germline, CDR1 is SGHTA, CDR2 FQGNSA. This CDR3 is 16 amino acids long. Trimming took off 5 bases at V and 2 bases at J, with 13 bases between the two ends. The DNA of the CDR3 is TGTGCCAGCAGCCTTGCCTCTACCCCCTATAATTCACCCCTCCACTTT. It encodes CASSLASTPYNSPLHF.

The chain links TRBV3-1 (or the pseudogene TRBV3-2) to TRBJ2-7; 7 bases align to TRBD2. Germline CDR1 and CDR2: LGHDT and YNNKEL (reference sequence). The V gene end was trimmed by 4 bases and the J gene end by 0 bases; junction bases not matched to a gene: 3. There are 14 residues in the CDR3. CDR3 sequence: CASSPLATSYEQYF. The CDR3 region has the DNA TGTGCCAGCAGCCCACTAGCGACCTCCTACGAGCAGTACTTC.

This sequence joins TRBV19 and TRBJ2-3; TRBD2 agrees at 7 bases. This CDR3 spans 16 amino acids. Germline V gene lookup returns CDR1 LNHDA and CDR2 SQIVND (reference sequence). V lost 11 bases, J lost 0 bases, and 14 bases stayed unmatched. The CDR3 sequence is CACSQRGGSSTDTQYF. The CDR3 nucleotides read TGTGCCTGTTCACAACGTGGCGGGAGTAGCACAGATACGCAGTATTTT.

This chain uses TRBV5-1 with TRBJ2-7; 8 nucleotides line up with TRBD1. The V and J ends lost 3 bases and 6 bases, in that order; junction bases with no gene match: 11. CDR1 and CDR2 from the germline V gene are SGHRS and YFSETQ. The CDR3 runs 15 residues. The CDR3 DNA sequence: TGCGCCAGCAGCTGGACGCAGGGGGCGACGGGCGAGCAGTACTTC. Amino acid sequence: CASSWTQGATGEQYF.

The chain employs TRBV11-3 and TRBJ1-3; D remains unclear. The CDR3 extends over 16 amino acids. Germline CDR1 and CDR2: SGHNT and YENEEA. Trimming shortened V by 2 bases and J by 0 bases, and 11 bases separated the two germline ends. The CDR3 spells CASSLQAAYSGNTIYF. The CDR3 DNA sequence: TGTGCCAGCAGCTTACAAGCGGCATACTCTGGAAACACCATATATTTT. The full variable domain, with the rest looked up from reference TRBV11-3 and TRBJ1-3, is EAGVVQSPRYKIIEKKQPVAFWCNPISGHNTLYWYLQNLGQGPELLIRYENEEAVDDSQLPKDRFSAERLKGVDSTLKIQPAELGDSAVYLCASSLQAAYSGNTIYFGEGSWLTVV.

The chain has TRBV4-1 and TRBJ1-1; perhaps TRBD1 as D (6 bases). The V gene's germline CDR1 is MGHRA and CDR2 YSYEKL. V dropped 2 bases and J dropped 0 bases, with 10 bases sitting between them. The CDR3 extends over 15 amino acids. CDR3 nucleotides: TGCGCCAGCAGCCAAACGGGACAATTGAACACTGAAGCTTTCTTT. Its protein product is CASSQTGQLNTEAFF.

The chain recombines TRBV3-1 (or the pseudogene TRBV3-2) with TRBJ1-4; a possible D gene is TRBD1 (5 bases). Trimming took off 1 base at V and 13 bases at J, with 16 bases between the two ends. The CDR3 is 14 residues long. Looked up from germline, CDR1 is LGHDT and CDR2 is YNNKEL (reference sequence). The CDR3 reads CASSQAGGADVLFF. The CDR3 DNA is TGTGCCAGCAGCCAAGCGGGGGGAGCTGATGTACTGTTTTTT.

The chain employs TRBV28 and TRBJ2-7; a possible D gene is TRBD2 (5 bases). CDR3 length: 14 amino acids. Germline lookup yields CDR1 MDHEN and CDR2 SYDVKM. V lost 7 bases and J 6 bases, leaving 19 bases between the germline ends. CDR3 in amino acids: CASNSLEGWREQYF. CDR3 DNA: TGTGCCAGCAATTCCCTCGAGGGATGGCGCGAGCAGTACTTC.

V is TRBV14 and J is TRBJ2-1; 13 bases agree with TRBD2. The CDR3 runs to 16 residues. V shed 4 bases, J shed 9 bases, and the junction held 9 bases outside the gene matches. The V gene's germline CDR1 is SGHDN and CDR2 FVKESK. The CDR3 is CASSPQLAGGRVEQFF. The DNA for the CDR3 is TGTGCCAGCAGCCCCCAACTAGCGGGAGGGAGGGTTGAGCAGTTCTTC. The full variable domain, its missing parts supplied by reference TRBV14 and TRBJ2-1, is EAGVTQFPSHSVIEKGQTVTLRCDPISGHDNLYWYRRVMGKEIKFLLHFVKESKQDESGMPNNRFLAERTGGTYSTLKVQPAELEDSGVYFCASSPQLAGGRVEQFFGPGTRLTVL.

The chain links TRBV7-9 to TRBJ2-7; TRBD2 is a possible D gene (6 bases). The CDR3 contains 14 residues. CDR1 is SEHNR and CDR2 is FQNEAQ in the germline V gene (reference sequence). Trimming left V 4 bases short and J 0 bases short, with 10 bases between. CDR3 coding DNA: TGTGCCAGCAGCTCCCTCGGGAGCTCCTACGAGCAGTACTTC. This encodes CASSSLGSSYEQYF.

This chain connects TRBV19 to TRBJ1-6, with TRBD1 matching 12 bases. This CDR3 is built from 14 residues. Trimming at V came to 5 bases and at J to 9 bases, leaving 2 bases not matched to a gene. Germline CDR1 is LNHDA and CDR2 is SQIVND (reference sequence). CDR3 sequence reads: CASSGGQGASPLHF. CDR3 coding DNA: TGTGCCAGTAGTGGGGGACAGGGGGCTTCACCCCTCCACTTT.